This T cell receptor (beta chain) was recovered during a study of blood T cell repertoires in COVID-19. The method was immunoSEQ multiplex PCR; TCRdb's version includes in-frame clones alone and lacks a portion of them. The repertoire holds roughly 67,000 clones, with about 86% as singletons. Germline CDR1 LNHDA, CDR2 SQIVND (reference sequence). This CDR3 has 14 amino acids. With 5 bases clipped from V and 8 bases from J, the junction kept 9 bases outside the gene matches. The gene calls are TRBV19 and TRBJ2-1; 7 positions agree with TRBD2. The receptor was isolated from a man in his forties or fifties with acute or convalescent COVID-19. The sequenced material came from peripheral blood. The CDR3 nucleotides read TGTGCCAGTAGTGTGAGACTAGCAGCCCATGAGCAGTTCTTC. Its protein is CASSVRLAAHEQFF.